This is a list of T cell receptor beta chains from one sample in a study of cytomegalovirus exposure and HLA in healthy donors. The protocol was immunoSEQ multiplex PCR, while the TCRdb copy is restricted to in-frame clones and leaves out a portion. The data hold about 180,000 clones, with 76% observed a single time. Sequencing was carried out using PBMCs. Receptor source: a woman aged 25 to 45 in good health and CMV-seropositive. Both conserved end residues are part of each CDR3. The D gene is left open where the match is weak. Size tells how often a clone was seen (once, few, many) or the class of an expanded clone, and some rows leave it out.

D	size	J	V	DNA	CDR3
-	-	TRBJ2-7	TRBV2	TGTGCCAGCAGTGAAGGCGGCGCAGCCTACGAGCAGTACTTC	CASSEGGAAYEQYF
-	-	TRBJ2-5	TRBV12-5	TGTGCTAGCCGTTCCGAGGGGGCCCAGTACTTC	CASRSEGAQYF
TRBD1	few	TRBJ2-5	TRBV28	TGTGCCAGCAGGGATGGGACAGTCCAAGAGACCCAGTACTTC	CASRDGTVQETQYF
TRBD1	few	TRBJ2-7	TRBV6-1	TGTGCCAGCAGTGAAGCTGGGACAGGGTCCGACGAGCAGTACTTC	CASSEAGTGSDEQYF
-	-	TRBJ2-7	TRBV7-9	TGTGCCAGCAGCCACCCGACTCCAAGCTACGAGCAGTACTTC	CASSHPTPSYEQYF
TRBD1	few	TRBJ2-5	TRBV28	TGTGCCAGCAGCCGCGGACAGGGACGAGAGACCCAGTACTTC	CASSRGQGRETQYF
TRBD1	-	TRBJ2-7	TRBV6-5	TGTGCCAGCAGCTCTCAGGGGGCCGGCGAGCAGTACTTC	CASSSQGAGEQYF
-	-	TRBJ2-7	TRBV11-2	TGTGCCAGCAGCTCGGGGGTAACAAGCGGCTACGAGCAGTACTTC	CASSSGVTSGYEQYF
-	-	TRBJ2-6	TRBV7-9	TGTGCCAGCAGCCCCTTCCCGGGGGCCAACGTCCTGACTTTC	CASSPFPGANVLTF
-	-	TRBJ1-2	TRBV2	TGTGCCAGCAGTGTTTTTGTAGCGTCGATGAGCTACACCTTC	CASSVFVASMSYTF
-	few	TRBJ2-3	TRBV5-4	TGTGCCAGCAGCTTATCCTCCCGGGCAGATACGCAGTATTTT	CASSLSSRADTQYF
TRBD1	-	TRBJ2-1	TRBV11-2	TGTGCCAGCAGCCCCGGGACAGGGGGTGGTGAGCAGTTCTTC	CASSPGTGGGEQFF
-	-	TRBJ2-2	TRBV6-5	TGTGCCAGCAGTTACTCGACCACTGGAGCCGGGGAGCTGTTTTTT	CASSYSTTGAGELFF
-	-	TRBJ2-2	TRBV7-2	TGTGCCAGCAGCTTACTACTAGCGAACACCGGGGAGCTGTTTTTT	CASSLLLANTGELFF
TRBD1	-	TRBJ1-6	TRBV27	TGTGCCAGCAGTTCGACAGGGCTATATAATTCACCCCTCCACTTT	CASSSTGLYNSPLHF
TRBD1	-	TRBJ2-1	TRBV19	TGTGCCAGTAGTATTACAGGGGGCTCCTACAATGAGCAGTTCTTC	CASSITGGSYNEQFF
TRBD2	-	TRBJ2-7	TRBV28	TGTGCCAGCAGTCCCACCTCAGCGGGGAGGGACGAGCAGTACTTC	CASSPTSAGRDEQYF
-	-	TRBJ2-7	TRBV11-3	TGTGCCAGCAGCTTAGCTCGGGGATCTCGGGAGCAGTACTTC	CASSLARGSREQYF
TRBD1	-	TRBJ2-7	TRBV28	TGTGCCAGCAGGACCGGGACAGGGGGGTACGAGCAGTACTTC	CASRTGTGGYEQYF
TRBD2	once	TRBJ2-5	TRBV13	TGTGCCAGCAGCTTATGGGGGGGAGGAGAGACCCAGTACTTC	CASSLWGGGETQYF
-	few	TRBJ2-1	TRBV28	TGTGCCAGCAGTTTCGCGGGGGCGCGGTCGGCTGAGCAGTTCTTC	CASSFAGARSAEQFF
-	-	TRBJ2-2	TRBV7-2	TGTGCCAGCAGCTTATGGCGCGGGGGCAACACCGGGGAGCTGTTTTTT	CASSLWRGGNTGELFF
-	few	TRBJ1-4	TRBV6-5	TGTGCCAGCAGTTCCTCAGGGGCTTCTAATGAAAAACTGTTTTTT	CASSSSGASNEKLFF
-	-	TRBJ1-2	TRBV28	TGTGCCAGCAGGATGAGGGCGTCCTATGGCTACACCTTC	CASRMRASYGYTF
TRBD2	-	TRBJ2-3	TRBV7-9	TGTGCCAGCAGCCCTAGGACTAGCGGGCCCACAGATACGCAGTATTTT	CASSPRTSGPTDTQYF
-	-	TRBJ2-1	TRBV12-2	TGTGCAAGTCGCTTCTACAGGGGCTTCAGCTCCTACAATGAGCAGTTCTTC	CASRFYRGFSSYNEQFF
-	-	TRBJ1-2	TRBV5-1	TGCGCCAGCAGCTTGGGCCAGGGGAACTATGGCTACACCTTC	CASSLGQGNYGYTF
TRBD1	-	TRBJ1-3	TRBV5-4	TGTGCCAGCAGCCCCGGGACAGGGGGAAACACCATATATTTT	CASSPGTGGNTIYF
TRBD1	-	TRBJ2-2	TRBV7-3	TGTGCCAGCAGCTCTACTGGACAGGGCGGGGAGCTGTTTTTT	CASSSTGQGGELFF